The 20 T cell receptor beta chains presented below share a single source sample, sequenced in a study of radiotherapy plus CTLA-4 blockade in lung cancer. Profiling relied on immunoSEQ multiplex PCR, and the TCRdb table lists in-frame clones only, not all of them. The repertoire holds roughly 86,000 clones, with roughly 87% as singletons. The input for sequencing was peripheral blood, taken from a patient treated with radiotherapy plus ipilimumab. Receptors originate from a human donor with non-small cell lung cancer who had stable disease on radiotherapy plus ipilimumab.

This clone turned up a few times. This chain connects TRBV6-5 to TRBJ1-2, with 8 positions matching TRBD1. V trimming: 5 bases; J trimming: 8 bases; junction bases outside the gene matches: 7. CDR3 size: 13 residues. The germline gives CDR1 MNHEY, CDR2 SVGAGI. This CDR3 is CASSERQGAGYTF. Written as DNA, the CDR3 is TGTGCCAGCAGTGAACGGCAGGGGGCAGGCTACACCTTC.

This clone was observed a few times. The V gene is TRBV5-4, the J gene TRBJ2-7; a weak D match, TRBD1 (6 bases). V was cut by 5 bases and J by 1 base, with 16 bases left in between. CDR3 length equals 15 residues. Germline CDR1 is SGHNT and CDR2 is YYREEE (reference sequence). CDR3 region: CASSTLGGLSYEQYF. Written as DNA, the CDR3 is TGTGCCAGCAGTACTTTAGGGGGATTATCCTACGAGCAGTACTTC.

This chain's CDR3 is CASSLERTTGAYNEQFF. The DNA for the CDR3 is TGTGCCAGCAGCTTAGAGAGGACCACAGGGGCCTACAATGAGCAGTTCTTC. This chain connects TRBV7-8 to TRBJ2-1; 7 positions agree with TRBD1. CDR3 length equals 17 residues. Germline trimming cut 1 base from V and 2 bases from J; bases unmatched to any gene: 8. Per the germline V gene, CDR1 is SGHVS and CDR2 is FQNEAQ.

CDR3 nucleotides: TGTGCCAGCAGCCAGCTCGACAGCTCCAACACTGAAGCTTTCTTT. This sequence encodes CASSQLDSSNTEAFF. The chain uses TRBV14 and TRBJ1-1; D is perhaps TRBD1 (5 bases). Between the trimmed V and J ends, which lost 3 bases and 2 bases, there was a span of 13 bases. CDR1 and CDR2 from the germline V gene are SGHDN and FVKESK. The CDR3 extends over 15 amino acids.

The chain combines TRBV30 with TRBJ1-5, with D perhaps matching TRBD1 (6 bases). This CDR3 spans 14 amino acids. The germline V and J ends were trimmed by 0 bases and 6 bases, with 12 bases remaining between them. Germline V gene data show CDR1 as GTSNPN and CDR2 as SVGIG (reference sequence). This chain's CDR3 is CAWSVRGGIQPQHF. The CDR3 DNA reads TGTGCCTGGAGTGTTAGAGGGGGTATTCAGCCCCAGCATTTT.

V usage is TRBV27 and J usage is TRBJ2-5; the match to TRBD2 covers 11 bases. The CDR3 consists of 17 residues. V gave up 0 bases and J gave up 5 bases; unmatched junction bases: 8. Germline assignment: CDR1 MNHEY and CDR2 SMNVEV (reference sequence). This chain's CDR3 is CASSLSKTSGAGETQYF. The CDR3 DNA sequence: TGTGCCAGCAGTTTATCGAAGACTAGCGGGGCAGGGGAGACCCAGTACTTC.

This chain connects TRBV9 to TRBJ2-2; D may be TRBD2 (6 bases). The CDR3 is 15 residues long. V was pared by 3 bases and J by 5 bases, with 14 bases between. Germline-derived CDR1 and CDR2 are SGDLS and YYNGEE. The CDR3 protein is CASSAGTGTTGELFF. In DNA, the CDR3 is TGTGCCAGCAGCGCAGGGACTGGAACGACCGGGGAGCTGTTTTTT.

The chain is built from TRBV6-5 and TRBJ2-2; 7 bases agree with TRBD2. Trimming at V came to 6 bases and at J to 8 bases, leaving 9 bases not matched to a gene. CDR3 length equals 14 residues. In germline, CDR1 is MNHEY, CDR2 SVGAGI. CDR3 residues: CASRPGPGRGELFF. The CDR3, as DNA: TGTGCCAGCAGACCCGGGCCCGGGAGGGGGGAGCTGTTTTTT.

This rearrangement joins TRBV9 to TRBJ2-7; D is possibly TRBD2 (5 bases). CDR1 SGDLS and CDR2 YYNGEE come from the germline V gene. Trimming took 5 bases from V and 9 from J, leaving 18 bases between them. This CDR3 has 13 residues. The CDR3 spells CASSTTGSSGQYF. Written as DNA, the CDR3 is TGTGCCAGCAGTACTACGGGGTCATCGGGGCAGTACTTC.

The rearrangement links TRBV5-4 to TRBJ1-4, with D tentatively TRBD1 (6 bases). Germline V gene data show CDR1 as SGHNT and CDR2 as YYREEE (reference sequence). V lost 4 bases and J lost 3, with 25 bases in between. The CDR3 loop spans 19 amino acids. The CDR3 loop reads CASSPGLQGVRGANEKLFF. In DNA form, the CDR3 reads TGTGCCAGCAGCCCCGGGTTACAGGGAGTAAGAGGGGCTAATGAAAAACTGTTTTTT.

The chain uses TRBV19 and TRBJ2-2; no reliable D call. The germline gives CDR1 LNHDA, CDR2 SQIVND (reference sequence). V was shortened by 3 bases and J by 7 bases, with 18 bases between the two germline ends. CDR3 length equals 16 residues. The CDR3 here is CASSINSPRRSGELFF. CDR3 nucleotide sequence: TGTGCCAGTAGTATCAACTCCCCGCGCAGGAGCGGGGAGCTGTTTTTT.

The rearrangement links TRBV27 to TRBJ1-3, with 7 bases that match TRBD1. Trimming at V came to 6 bases and at J to 2 bases, leaving 1 base not matched to a gene. Germline V gene lookup returns CDR1 MNHEY and CDR2 SMNVEV (reference sequence). This CDR3 region has 13 residues. The CDR3 DNA is TGTGCCAGCAGACAGGGGCCTGGAAACACCATATATTTT. This translates into CASRQGPGNTIYF.

The gene calls are TRBV2 and TRBJ2-7, with D possibly matching TRBD1 (6 bases). Trimming cost V 2 bases and J 2 bases, with 10 bases left between them. The CDR3 consists of 14 residues. Germline values: CDR1 SNHLY, CDR2 FYNNEI. CDR3 sequence: CASSENRVPYEQYF. CDR3 nucleotides: TGTGCCAGCAGTGAAAACAGGGTACCCTACGAGCAGTACTTC.

The chain combines TRBV7-8 with TRBJ1-3; a weak D match, TRBD1 (6 bases). This CDR3 is built from 20 residues. CDR1 is SGHVS and CDR2 is FQNEAQ in the germline V gene. Trimming stripped 5 bases from V and 0 bases from J, with 26 bases between. CDR3 nucleotides: TGTGCCAGCAGCCCCCACCGGGTACCGGGACAAATCCGCTCTGGAAACACCATATATTTT. This sequence encodes CASSPHRVPGQIRSGNTIYF. The entire variable domain, with the rest obtained from reference TRBV7-8 and TRBJ1-3, is as follows: GAGVSQSPRYKVAKRGQDVALRCDPISGHVSLFWYQQALGQGPEFLTYFQNEAQLDKSGLPSDRFFAERPEGSVSTLKIQRTQQEDSAVYLCASSPHRVPGQIRSGNTIYFGEGSWLTVV.

This clone has a handful of counts. J is TRBJ1-1 and V is TRBV7-3; D not resolved. This CDR3 has 14 amino acids. Trimming stripped 0 bases from V and 2 bases from J, with 7 bases between. Germline V gives CDR1 SGHTA, CDR2 FQGTGA. The CDR3: CASSLTTSNTEAFF. In DNA form, the CDR3 reads TGTGCCAGCAGCTTAACTACAAGTAACACTGAAGCTTTCTTT.

V is TRBV9 and J is TRBJ1-2; maybe TRBD1 (6 bases). Per germline, CDR1 SGDLS and CDR2 YYNGEE. This CDR3 contains 14 residues. Trimming took off 6 bases at V and 0 bases at J, with 12 bases between the two ends. The CDR3 loop is CASMRDTSNYGYTF. In DNA, the CDR3 is TGTGCCAGCATGCGGGACACCTCTAACTATGGCTACACCTTC.

The count of this clone is one. The rearrangement joins TRBV9 to TRBJ2-1, with 8 bases matching TRBD2. CDR1 is SGDLS and CDR2 is YYNGEE in the germline V gene. The CDR3 contains 17 residues. Trimming at V came to 0 bases and at J to 9 bases, leaving 14 bases not matched to a gene. The CDR3 protein is CASSVDPAGLVRSEQFF. The CDR3 DNA is TGTGCCAGCAGCGTAGATCCAGCGGGACTAGTTCGCAGTGAGCAGTTCTTC. The variable domain in full, completed from reference TRBV9 and TRBJ2-1, reads DSGVTQTPKHLITATGQRVTLRCSPRSGDLSVYWYQQSLDQGLQFLIQYYNGEERAKGNILERFSAQQFPDLHSELNLSSLELGDSALYFCASSVDPAGLVRSEQFFGPGTRLTVL.

The gene calls are TRBV5-1 and TRBJ1-1; 8 bases are a match to TRBD1. The CDR3 loop spans 13 amino acids. With V trimmed by 0 bases and J by 7 bases, 2 bases remained unmatched. The germline V gene encodes CDR1 SGHRS and CDR2 YFSETQ. The CDR3 nucleotides are TGCGCCAGCAGCTTGGCAGGGGGCAATGAAGCTTTCTTT. Translation: CASSLAGGNEAFF.

This clone was counted once. The V and J genes are TRBV5-5 and TRBJ1-2; no definite D call. CDR1 SGHKS and CDR2 YYEKEE come from the germline V gene (reference sequence). V lost 5 bases to trimming and J lost 8 bases, with 19 bases between them. CDR3 length: 14 residues. In nucleotides, the CDR3 is TGTGCCAGCAGACAAGACACGGAGCCGTGGGGCTACACCTTC. Protein product: CASRQDTEPWGYTF. Together with reference TRBV5-5 and TRBJ1-2, the CDR3 gives the full variable domain: DAGVTQSPTHLIKTRGQQVTLRCSPISGHKSVSWYQQVLGQGPQFIFQYYEKEERGRGNFPDRFSARQFPNYSSELNVNALLLGDSALYLCASRQDTEPWGYTFGSGTRLTVV.

This clone occurred a few times. The V and J genes are TRBV5-4 and TRBJ2-7; 8 bases are a match to TRBD2. The CDR3 consists of 15 residues. Germline values: CDR1 SGHNT, CDR2 YYREEE (reference sequence). Trimming cost V 2 bases and J 7 bases; bases outside gene matches: 11. CDR3 in DNA: TGTGCCAGCAGCTTCCCGGGACTAGATTGGGAGGAGCAGTACTTC. The encoded protein is CASSFPGLDWEEQYF.